This entry is about one T cell receptor (beta chain). Germline V gives CDR1 SQVTM, CDR2 ANQGSEA. This CDR3 comprises 13 residues. The ends were cut back, 7 bases at V and 3 bases at J, with 15 bases in the middle. Method: immunoSEQ multiplex PCR; TCRdb's copy keeps in-frame clones and lacks some. The data show 200,000 or so clones, with approximately 93% seen just once and less than 1.2% held by the top ten. The data stem from a study of T cell responses to AZD1222 COVID-19 vaccine. The sequencing here drew on peripheral blood, taken 28 days after the second AZD1222 dose. This chain links TRBV29-1 with TRBJ1-2; D perhaps matches TRBD1 (5 bases). This clonotype was obtained from an adult who received the AZD1222 COVID-19 vaccine. The CDR3 sequence: CSGTSTGDYGYTF. The DNA for the CDR3 is TGCAGCGGGACCTCAACGGGGGACTATGGCTACACCTTC.